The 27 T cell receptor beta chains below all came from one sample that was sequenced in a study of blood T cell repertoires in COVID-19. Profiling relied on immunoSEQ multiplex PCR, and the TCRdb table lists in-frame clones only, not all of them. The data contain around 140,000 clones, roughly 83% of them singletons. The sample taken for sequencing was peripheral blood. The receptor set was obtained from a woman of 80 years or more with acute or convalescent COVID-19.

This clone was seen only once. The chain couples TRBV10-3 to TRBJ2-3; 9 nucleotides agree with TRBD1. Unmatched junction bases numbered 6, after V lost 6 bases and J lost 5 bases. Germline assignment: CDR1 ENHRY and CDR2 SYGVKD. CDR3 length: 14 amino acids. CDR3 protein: CAIREDRGKDTQYF. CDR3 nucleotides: TGTGCCATCAGGGAGGACAGGGGAAAAGATACGCAGTATTTT.

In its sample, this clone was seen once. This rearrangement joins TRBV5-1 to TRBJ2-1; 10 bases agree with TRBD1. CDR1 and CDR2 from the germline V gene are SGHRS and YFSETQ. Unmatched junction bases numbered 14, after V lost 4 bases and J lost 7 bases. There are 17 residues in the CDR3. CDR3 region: CASSLPSGTGVGNEQFF. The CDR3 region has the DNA TGCGCCAGCAGCCTCCCCAGTGGGACAGGGGTTGGGAATGAGCAGTTCTTC.

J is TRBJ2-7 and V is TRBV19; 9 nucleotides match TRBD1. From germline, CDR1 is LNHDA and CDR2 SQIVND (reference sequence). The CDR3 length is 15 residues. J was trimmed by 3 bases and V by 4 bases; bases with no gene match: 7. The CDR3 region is CASSTVGQGNYEQYF. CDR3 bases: TGTGCCAGTAGTACCGTCGGACAGGGGAACTACGAGCAGTACTTC.

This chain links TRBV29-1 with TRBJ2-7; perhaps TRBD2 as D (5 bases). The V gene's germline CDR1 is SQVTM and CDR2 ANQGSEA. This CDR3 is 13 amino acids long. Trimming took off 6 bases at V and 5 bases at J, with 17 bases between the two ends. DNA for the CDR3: TGCAGCGTCCAGACTATCCTCCACGACGAGCAGTACTTC. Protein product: CSVQTILHDEQYF.

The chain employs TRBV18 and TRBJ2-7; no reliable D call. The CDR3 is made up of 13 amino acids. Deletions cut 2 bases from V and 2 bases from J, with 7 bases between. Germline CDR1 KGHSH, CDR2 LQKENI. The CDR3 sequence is CASSPTYPYEQYF. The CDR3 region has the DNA TGTGCCAGCTCACCAACCTACCCCTACGAGCAGTACTTC.

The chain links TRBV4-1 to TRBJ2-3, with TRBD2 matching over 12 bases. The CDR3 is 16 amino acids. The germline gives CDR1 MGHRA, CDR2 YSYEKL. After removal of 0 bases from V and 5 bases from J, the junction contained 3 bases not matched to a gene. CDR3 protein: CASSQETSGSGDTQYF. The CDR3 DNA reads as TGCGCCAGCAGCCAAGAGACTAGCGGGAGTGGAGATACGCAGTATTTT.

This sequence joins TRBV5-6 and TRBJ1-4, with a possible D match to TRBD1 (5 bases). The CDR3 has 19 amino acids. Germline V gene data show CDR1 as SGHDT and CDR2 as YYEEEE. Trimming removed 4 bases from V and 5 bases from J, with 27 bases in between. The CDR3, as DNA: TGTGCCAGCAGCCGCTATTTCGGGAGGGTTGGGGGACTGAATGAAAAACTGTTTTTT. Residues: CASSRYFGRVGGLNEKLFF.

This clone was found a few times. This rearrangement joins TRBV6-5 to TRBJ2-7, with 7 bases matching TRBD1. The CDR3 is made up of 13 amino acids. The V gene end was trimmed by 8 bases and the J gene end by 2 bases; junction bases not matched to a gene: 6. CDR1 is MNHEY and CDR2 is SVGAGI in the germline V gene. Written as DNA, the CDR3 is TGTGCCAGCGCCGGGACAGCCCCCTACGAGCAGTACTTC. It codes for CASAGTAPYEQYF.

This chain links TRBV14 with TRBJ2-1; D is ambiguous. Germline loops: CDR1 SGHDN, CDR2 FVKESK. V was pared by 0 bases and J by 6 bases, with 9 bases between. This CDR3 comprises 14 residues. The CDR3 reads CASSQDQVVNEQFF. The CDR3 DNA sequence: TGTGCCAGCAGCCAAGATCAGGTCGTCAATGAGCAGTTCTTC.

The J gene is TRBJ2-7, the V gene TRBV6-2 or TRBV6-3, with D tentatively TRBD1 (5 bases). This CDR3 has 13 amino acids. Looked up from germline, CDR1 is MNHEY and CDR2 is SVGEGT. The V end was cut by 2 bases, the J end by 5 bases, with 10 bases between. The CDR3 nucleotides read TGTGCCAGCAGTTACAGCAGGGTAAACGAGCAGTACTTC. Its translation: CASSYSRVNEQYF.

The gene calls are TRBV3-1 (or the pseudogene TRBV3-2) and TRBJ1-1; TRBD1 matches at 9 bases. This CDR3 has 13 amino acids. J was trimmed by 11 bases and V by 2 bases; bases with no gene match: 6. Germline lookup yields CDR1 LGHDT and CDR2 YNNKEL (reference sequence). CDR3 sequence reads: CASSQNLQGAAFF. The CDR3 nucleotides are TGTGCCAGCAGCCAAAACCTACAGGGGGCTGCTTTCTTT.

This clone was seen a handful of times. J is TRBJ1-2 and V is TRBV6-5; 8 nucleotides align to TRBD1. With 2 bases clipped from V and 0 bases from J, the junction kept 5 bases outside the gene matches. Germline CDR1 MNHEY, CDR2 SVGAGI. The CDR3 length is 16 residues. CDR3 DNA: TGTGCCAGCAGTTACAGGACAGGGACTACTAACTATGGCTACACCTTC. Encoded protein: CASSYRTGTTNYGYTF.

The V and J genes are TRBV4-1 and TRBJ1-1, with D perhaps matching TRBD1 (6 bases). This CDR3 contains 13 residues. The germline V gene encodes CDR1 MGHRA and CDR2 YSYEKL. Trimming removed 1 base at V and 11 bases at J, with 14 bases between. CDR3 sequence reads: CASSQADRTDAFF. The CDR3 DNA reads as TGCGCCAGCAGCCAAGCGGATCGGACAGACGCTTTCTTT.

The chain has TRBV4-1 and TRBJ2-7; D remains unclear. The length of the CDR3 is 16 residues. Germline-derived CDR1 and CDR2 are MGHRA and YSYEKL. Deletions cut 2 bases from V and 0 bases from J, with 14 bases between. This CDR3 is CASSQSLSGTSYEQYF. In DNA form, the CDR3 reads TGCGCCAGCAGCCAATCTTTGTCCGGTACCTCCTACGAGCAGTACTTC.

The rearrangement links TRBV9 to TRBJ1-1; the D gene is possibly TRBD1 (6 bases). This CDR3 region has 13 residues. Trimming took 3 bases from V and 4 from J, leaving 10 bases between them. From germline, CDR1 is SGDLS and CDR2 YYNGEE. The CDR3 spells CASSARQVTEAFF. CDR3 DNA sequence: TGTGCCAGCAGCGCAAGACAGGTCACTGAAGCTTTCTTT.

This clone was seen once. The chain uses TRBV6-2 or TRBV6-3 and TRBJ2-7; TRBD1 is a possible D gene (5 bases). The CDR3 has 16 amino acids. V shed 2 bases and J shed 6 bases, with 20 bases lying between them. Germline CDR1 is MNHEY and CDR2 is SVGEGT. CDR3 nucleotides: TGTGCCAGCAGTTACGCACCCCGGTCAGGGCTTGGCGAGCAGTACTTC. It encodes CASSYAPRSGLGEQYF.

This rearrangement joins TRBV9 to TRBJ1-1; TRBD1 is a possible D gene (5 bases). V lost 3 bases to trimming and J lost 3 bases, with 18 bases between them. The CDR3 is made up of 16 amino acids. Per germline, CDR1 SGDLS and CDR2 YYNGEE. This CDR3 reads CASSAADGLGDTEAFF. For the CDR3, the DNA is TGTGCCAGCAGCGCCGCAGACGGCTTAGGGGACACTGAAGCTTTCTTT.

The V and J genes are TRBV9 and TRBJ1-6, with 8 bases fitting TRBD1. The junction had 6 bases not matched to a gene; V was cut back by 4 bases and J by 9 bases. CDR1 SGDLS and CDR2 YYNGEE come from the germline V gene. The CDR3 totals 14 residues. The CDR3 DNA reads TGTGCCAGCAGCATGCGGACAGGGAGTTCACCCCTCCACTTT. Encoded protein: CASSMRTGSSPLHF.

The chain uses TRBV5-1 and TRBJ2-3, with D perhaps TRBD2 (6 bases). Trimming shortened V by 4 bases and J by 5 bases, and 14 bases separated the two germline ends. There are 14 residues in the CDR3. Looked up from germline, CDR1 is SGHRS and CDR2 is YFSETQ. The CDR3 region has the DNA TGCGCCAGCAGCCGGGAGCTCCCAGGAGATACGCAGTATTTT. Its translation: CASSRELPGDTQYF.

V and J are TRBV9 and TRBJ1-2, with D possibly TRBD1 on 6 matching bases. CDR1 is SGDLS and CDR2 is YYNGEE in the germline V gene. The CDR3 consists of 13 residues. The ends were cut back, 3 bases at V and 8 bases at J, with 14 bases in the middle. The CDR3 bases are TGTGCCAGCAGCGCTCCGACAGGTGAGGGCTACACCTTC. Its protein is CASSAPTGEGYTF.

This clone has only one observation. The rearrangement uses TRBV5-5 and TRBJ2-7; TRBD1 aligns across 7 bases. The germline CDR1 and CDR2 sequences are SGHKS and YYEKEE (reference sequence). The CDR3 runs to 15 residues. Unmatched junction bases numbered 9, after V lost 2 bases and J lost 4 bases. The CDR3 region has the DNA TGTGCCAGCAGCTTAAGGGACAGCCCTTCGTACGAGCAGTACTTC. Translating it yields CASSLRDSPSYEQYF. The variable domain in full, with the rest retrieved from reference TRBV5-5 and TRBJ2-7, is DAGVTQSPTHLIKTRGQQVTLRCSPISGHKSVSWYQQVLGQGPQFIFQYYEKEERGRGNFPDRFSARQFPNYSSELNVNALLLGDSALYLCASSLRDSPSYEQYFGPGTRLTVT.

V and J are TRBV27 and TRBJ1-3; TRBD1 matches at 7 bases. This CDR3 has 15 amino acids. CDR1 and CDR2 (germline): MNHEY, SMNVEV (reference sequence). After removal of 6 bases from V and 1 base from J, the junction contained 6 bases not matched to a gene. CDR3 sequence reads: CASRTLGQSGNTIYF. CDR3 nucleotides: TGTGCCAGCAGAACCTTGGGACAGTCTGGAAACACCATATATTTT.

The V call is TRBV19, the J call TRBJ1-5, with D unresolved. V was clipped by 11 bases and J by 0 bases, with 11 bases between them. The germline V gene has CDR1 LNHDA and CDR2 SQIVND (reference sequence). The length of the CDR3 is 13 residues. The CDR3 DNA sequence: TGTGCCTCGACTTCTTATAGCAATCAGCCCCAGCATTTT. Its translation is CASTSYSNQPQHF.

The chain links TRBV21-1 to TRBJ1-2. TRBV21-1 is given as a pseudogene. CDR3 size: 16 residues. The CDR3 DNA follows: TGTGCCAGCACCCTAGCCGACCCATCTTGGCATAGGGGCTACACCTTC. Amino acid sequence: CASTLADPSWHRGYTF.

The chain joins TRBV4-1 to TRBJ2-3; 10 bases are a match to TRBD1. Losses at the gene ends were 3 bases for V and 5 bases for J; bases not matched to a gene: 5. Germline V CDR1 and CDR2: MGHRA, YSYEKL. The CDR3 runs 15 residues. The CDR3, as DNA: TGCGCCAGCAGCCAGGGACAGGGGATTTTAGATACGCAGTATTTT. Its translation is CASSQGQGILDTQYF.

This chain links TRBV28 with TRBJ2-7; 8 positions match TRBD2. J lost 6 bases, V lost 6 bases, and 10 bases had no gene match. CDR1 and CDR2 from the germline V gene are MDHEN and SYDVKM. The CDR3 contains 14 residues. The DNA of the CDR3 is TGTGCCAGCAGAGGGAGCGGGAGTAGTCGCGAGCAGTACTTC. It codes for CASRGSGSSREQYF.

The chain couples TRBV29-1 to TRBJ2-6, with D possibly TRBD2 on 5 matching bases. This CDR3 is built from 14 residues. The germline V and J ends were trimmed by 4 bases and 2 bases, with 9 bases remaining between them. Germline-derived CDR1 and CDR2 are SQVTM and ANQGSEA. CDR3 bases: TGCAGCGTTGCATCGGGGACTGGGGCCAACGTCCTGACTTTC. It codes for CSVASGTGANVLTF.